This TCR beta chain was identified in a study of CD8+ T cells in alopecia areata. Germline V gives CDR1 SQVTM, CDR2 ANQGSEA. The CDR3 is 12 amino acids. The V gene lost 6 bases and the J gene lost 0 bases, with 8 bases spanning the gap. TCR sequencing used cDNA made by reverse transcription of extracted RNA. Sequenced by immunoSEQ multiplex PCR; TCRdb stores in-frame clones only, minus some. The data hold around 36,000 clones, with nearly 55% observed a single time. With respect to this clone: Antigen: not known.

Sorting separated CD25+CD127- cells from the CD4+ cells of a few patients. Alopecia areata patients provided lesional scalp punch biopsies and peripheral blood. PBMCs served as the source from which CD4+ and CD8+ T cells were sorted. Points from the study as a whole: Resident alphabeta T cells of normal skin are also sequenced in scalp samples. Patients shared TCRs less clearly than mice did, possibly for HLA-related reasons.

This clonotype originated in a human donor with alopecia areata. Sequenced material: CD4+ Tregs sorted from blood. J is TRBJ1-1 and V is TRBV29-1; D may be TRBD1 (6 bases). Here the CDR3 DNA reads TGCAGCGTCGGACAGTTGAACACTGAAGCTTTCTTT. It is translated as CSVGQLNTEAFF.